Listed here are 22 T cell receptor beta chains from one sample, sequenced in a study of shared clonotypes between healthy human individuals. Generated by immunoSEQ multiplex PCR, the TCRdb table keeps only in-frame clones and is missing some. The sample lists about 1 million clones; about 75% were seen once. The sequenced material came from memory CD4+ T cells sorted from blood. Regarding subset: CD45RA-negative fraction. The source is a man aged 18 to 30 in good health.

This clone was observed a handful of times. The CDR3 reads CATRQGSNTEAFF. In nucleotides, the CDR3 is TGTGCCACCCGACAGGGTTCGAACACTGAAGCTTTCTTT. The chain combines TRBV6-6 with TRBJ1-1; 7 bases fit TRBD1. The V and J ends lost 10 bases and 1 base, in that order; junction bases with no gene match: 6. CDR3 length: 13 residues. CDR1 and CDR2 (germline): MNHNY, SVGAGI (reference sequence).

V is TRBV7-2 and J is TRBJ2-7; maybe TRBD2 (5 bases). The CDR3 is 14 amino acids. Germline lookup yields CDR1 SGHTA and CDR2 FQGNSA. V lost 4 bases to trimming and J lost 6 bases, with 16 bases between them. The CDR3 sequence is CASSSWGAGSEQYF. The CDR3 nucleotides are TGTGCCAGCAGCTCATGGGGAGCCGGCAGCGAGCAGTACTTC.

This clone has at least ten counts. The chain is built from TRBV11-2 and TRBJ2-7; 7 nucleotides agree with TRBD1. The trim removed 8 bases at V and 4 bases at J, leaving 14 bases unmatched. The CDR3 has 15 amino acids. Germline V gene sequence: CDR1 SGHAT, CDR2 FQNNGV. The CDR3 nucleotides read TGTGCCAGCCAGCTCACGGGACAGATATCTTACGAGCAGTACTTC. Translating gives CASQLTGQISYEQYF.

This clone has just a few counts. The gene calls are TRBV28 and TRBJ1-1; D perhaps matches TRBD1 (5 bases). Germline V gene lookup returns CDR1 MDHEN and CDR2 SYDVKM. V gave up 7 bases and J gave up 1 base, with 10 bases separating them. This CDR3 comprises 13 residues. The CDR3 is CASKGPKNTEAFF. The CDR3 DNA sequence: TGTGCCAGCAAGGGACCGAAGAACACTGAAGCTTTCTTT.

The rearrangement links TRBV28 to TRBJ1-3; a weak D match, TRBD1 (5 bases). Per the germline V gene, CDR1 is MDHEN and CDR2 is SYDVKM. CDR3 length: 12 amino acids. The ends were cut back, 5 bases at V and 13 bases at J, with 15 bases in the middle. The CDR3 coding sequence is TGTGCCAGCAGTGACCACGGGACCCTAATATATTTT. Protein product: CASSDHGTLIYF.

The rearrangement links TRBV5-1 to TRBJ2-5, with 8 positions matching TRBD1. Germline loops: CDR1 SGHRS, CDR2 YFSETQ. After removal of 4 bases from V and 4 bases from J, the junction contained 6 bases not matched to a gene. The CDR3 extends over 14 amino acids. DNA for the CDR3: TGCGCCAGCAGCCCAACAGGGGGGATAGAGACCCAGTACTTC. It specifies CASSPTGGIETQYF.

V usage is TRBV18 and J usage is TRBJ1-4; the D gene is possibly TRBD1 (5 bases). Trimming pared 3 bases from V and 10 bases from J, leaving 15 bases between. The germline CDR1 and CDR2 sequences are KGHSH and LQKENI. The CDR3 extends over 14 amino acids. The CDR3: CASSPGTEGGKLFF. The CDR3, as DNA: TGTGCCAGCTCACCTGGGACCGAGGGTGGAAAACTGTTTTTT.

This rearrangement joins TRBV4-2 to TRBJ2-3, with D unclear. The V end was cut by 1 base, the J end by 7 bases, with 18 bases between. Germline CDR1 and CDR2: LGHNA and YNFKEQ. The CDR3 length is 16 residues. The chain's CDR3 is CASSQGGINSGNTQYF. The CDR3 bases are TGTGCCAGCAGCCAAGGTGGGATTAACTCTGGAAATACGCAGTATTTT.

The chain combines TRBV27 with TRBJ1-2; perhaps TRBD1 as D (6 bases). The CDR3 sequence is 15 residues long. The germline V and J ends were trimmed by 2 bases and 0 bases, with 10 bases remaining between them. The germline V gene encodes CDR1 MNHEY and CDR2 SMNVEV (reference sequence). The DNA for the CDR3 is TGTGCCAGCAGTTTAAAGGAGGGGGCTAACTATGGCTACACCTTC. Its protein product is CASSLKEGANYGYTF.

About this clone itself: A much larger clone lies a single base off, so this may be a read error. The same CDR3 is also encoded by other DNA sequences in this sample. The chain recombines TRBV2 with TRBJ1-1; D is perhaps TRBD1 (6 bases). With 6 bases removed from V and 1 base from J, the gap between germline ends came to 9 bases. This CDR3 is built from 13 residues. The germline V gene has CDR1 SNHLY and CDR2 FYNNEI. The CDR3 is CASSEQGNTEAFF. The CDR3 DNA is TGTGCCAGCAGCGAACAGGGGAACACTGAAGCTTTCTTT.

In its sample, this clone was seen once. The chain employs TRBV11-3 and TRBJ2-3, with D maybe TRBD1 (6 bases). CDR3 size: 15 residues. Between the trimmed V and J ends, which lost 5 bases and 5 bases, there was a span of 17 bases. Germline loops: CDR1 SGHNT, CDR2 YENEEA. Here the CDR3 DNA reads TGTGCCAGCAGCCTCGGTGGAAGGGACAAAGATACGCAGTATTTT. Encoded protein: CASSLGGRDKDTQYF.

This clone was seen a single time. The chain uses TRBV10-2 and TRBJ2-5; 13 bases align to TRBD2. The germline V gene encodes CDR1 WSHSY and CDR2 SAAADI. The CDR3 consists of 15 residues. Germline trimming cut 6 bases from V and 5 bases from J; bases unmatched to any gene: 6. This CDR3 is CASRRGLAGVETQYF. The CDR3 DNA sequence: TGCGCCAGCAGACGCGGACTAGCGGGAGTTGAGACCCAGTACTTC.

The gene calls are TRBV9 and TRBJ1-6, with TRBD1 as a possible D gene (6 bases). Between the trimmed V and J ends, which lost 0 bases and 9 bases, there was a span of 13 bases. The CDR3 extends over 15 amino acids. Germline CDR1 reads SGDLS; CDR2 reads YYNGEE. CDR3 DNA: TGTGCCAGCAGCGTAGTAGGGGGGCTCGGTTCACCCCTCCACTTT. As protein: CASSVVGGLGSPLHF.

For this clone: Additional DNA sequences in this sample encode the identical CDR3. V is TRBV6-5 and J is TRBJ2-2; D uncertain. The CDR3 spans 13 residues. Germline V CDR1 and CDR2: MNHEY, SVGAGI. Trimming stripped 7 bases from V and 1 base from J, with 7 bases between. The CDR3 DNA is TGTGCCAGCATCTCGGGGAACACCGGGGAGCTGTTTTTT. Translated, it gives CASISGNTGELFF.

DNA of the CDR3: TGTGCCTCTTCTAGCGGCAACTACCAAGAGACCCAGTACTTC. It codes for CASSSGNYQETQYF. V usage is TRBV10-3 and J usage is TRBJ2-5; 7 nucleotides agree with TRBD2. V was clipped by 11 bases and J by 0 bases; unmatched bases: 9. Per the germline V gene, CDR1 is ENHRY and CDR2 is SYGVKD. The CDR3 runs 14 residues.

The chain employs TRBV18 and TRBJ2-7, with D perhaps matching TRBD1 (6 bases). The CDR3 runs 14 residues. Between the trimmed V and J ends, which lost 0 bases and 7 bases, there was a span of 13 bases. Germline values: CDR1 KGHSH, CDR2 LQKENI. CDR3 sequence (DNA): TGTGCCAGCTCACCACCAGACAGGCCAGGAGAGCAGTACTTC. It translates to CASSPPDRPGEQYF.

The rearrangement uses TRBV9 and TRBJ2-1; TRBD1 might be the D (6 bases). Germline V CDR1 and CDR2: SGDLS, YYNGEE. V lost 4 bases to trimming and J lost 8 bases, with 13 bases between them. The CDR3 has 13 amino acids. The CDR3 reads CASSPQYRDEQFF. Written as DNA, the CDR3 is TGTGCCAGCAGCCCACAATACAGGGATGAGCAGTTCTTC.

This clone was detected many times. CDR3 sequence: CASSVQGGIDTEAFF. In nucleotides, the CDR3 is TGTGCCAGCAGCGTTCAGGGGGGGATTGACACTGAAGCTTTCTTT. The chain links TRBV27 to TRBJ1-1; TRBD1 matches 7 bases. Germline CDR1 MNHEY, CDR2 SMNVEV (reference sequence). V gave up 6 bases and J gave up 3 bases; unmatched junction bases: 10. This CDR3 has 15 residues.

The rearrangement joins TRBV5-8 to TRBJ1-1; 7 nucleotides agree with TRBD1. The junction had 6 bases not matched to a gene; V was cut back by 0 bases and J by 4 bases. The V gene's germline CDR1 is SGHTS and CDR2 YDEGEE. The CDR3 contains 15 residues. This chain's CDR3 is CASSLGSGGGTEAFF. The CDR3, as DNA: TGTGCCAGCAGCTTGGGATCAGGGGGGGGCACTGAAGCTTTCTTT.

This clone was found a few times. The chain joins TRBV7-8 to TRBJ1-6; D might be TRBD1 (5 bases). V lost 3 bases and J 9 bases, leaving 12 bases between the germline ends. This CDR3 has 14 residues. Looked up from germline, CDR1 is SGHVS and CDR2 is FQNEAQ. The CDR3 DNA reads as TGTGCCAGCAGCTTGTCGCCAGGGAGTTCACCCCTCCACTTT. This gives the protein CASSLSPGSSPLHF. Drawing the rest from reference TRBV7-8 and TRBJ1-6, the complete variable domain is GAGVSQSPRYKVAKRGQDVALRCDPISGHVSLFWYQQALGQGPEFLTYFQNEAQLDKSGLPSDRFFAERPEGSVSTLKIQRTQQEDSAVYLCASSLSPGSSPLHFGNGTRLTVT.

As for this clone: The sample has other DNA sequences that encode this CDR3 too. The V gene is TRBV27, the J gene TRBJ1-2; the D gene is possibly TRBD1 (5 bases). Per the germline V gene, CDR1 is MNHEY and CDR2 is SMNVEV (reference sequence). Trimming took off 3 bases at V and 6 bases at J, with 11 bases between the two ends. This CDR3 comprises 13 residues. The CDR3 DNA follows: TGTGCCAGCAGTTTTAGGGGTGGGAATGGCTACACCTTC. This encodes CASSFRGGNGYTF.

The chain links TRBV6-5 to TRBJ2-2; the D is unclear. CDR1 and CDR2 (germline): MNHEY, SVGAGI. The CDR3 covers 13 residues. V lost 5 bases and J 6 bases, leaving 10 bases between the germline ends. In DNA, the CDR3 is TGTGCCAGCAGTACGCGAGCCTCCGGGGAGCTGTTTTTT. Translated: CASSTRASGELFF.